What follows describes a single TCR beta chain. These data originate in a study of blood T cell repertoires in COVID-19. The repertoire was sequenced with immunoSEQ multiplex PCR; TCRdb's copy has only in-frame clones and lacks some. Of some 170,000 clones listed, around 83% are singletons. In germline, CDR1 is ENHRY, CDR2 SYGVKD. This CDR3 spans 12 amino acids. The V gene lost 0 bases and the J gene lost 4 bases, with 3 bases spanning the gap. Self-reported history from a screening survey and questionnaire set each donor's cohort. Source material: PBMCs or T cells enriched from blood (not recorded which). The origin of this receptor is a man in his forties or fifties who had recovered from COVID-19. The genes are TRBV10-3 and TRBJ1-1, with D unresolved. CDR3 in DNA: TGTGCCATCAGTGAGTCTCTCACTGAAGCTTTCTTT. This gives the protein CAISESLTEAFF.